These T cell receptor beta chains were read from a single sample in a study of blood T cell repertoires in COVID-19. The table came from immunoSEQ multiplex PCR; TCRdb's copy has only in-frame clones and leaves some out. The sample contains about 290,000 clones, about 89% of which appear only once. Sample: PBMCs or T cells enriched from blood (not recorded which). Source of these receptors: a woman in her thirties or forties who had recovered from COVID-19. CDR3s include the opening cysteine and the closing phenylalanine or tryptophan. Each record gives: V gene, clone size, J gene, D gene, CDR3 protein, CDR3 DNA. D genes are given only for firm matches. Clone size is not always given. Where it is, it says once, few, many or a class for expanded clones.

v_gene: TRBV2
abundance: few
j_gene: TRBJ1-1
d_gene: TRBD1
CDR3aa: CASSEARDSKPFF
CDR3nt: TGTGCCAGCAGTGAAGCGCGGGACAGTAAGCCTTTCTTT

v_gene: TRBV5-4
abundance: .
j_gene: TRBJ1-5
d_gene: TRBD1
CDR3aa: CASSLGQGSNQPQHF
CDR3nt: TGTGCCAGCAGCTTGGGACAGGGAAGCAATCAGCCCCAGCATTTT

v_gene: TRBV16
abundance: .
j_gene: TRBJ1-3
d_gene: TRBD1
CDR3aa: CASSQSVKGAYRNTIYF
CDR3nt: TGTGCCAGCAGCCAATCGGTCAAGGGGGCCTATCGAAACACCATATATTTT

v_gene: TRBV7-2
abundance: .
j_gene: TRBJ1-1
d_gene: .
CDR3aa: CASSSYRVRNTEAFF
CDR3nt: TGTGCCAGCAGCTCCTACAGGGTGCGGAACACTGAAGCTTTCTTT

v_gene: TRBV10-3
abundance: .
j_gene: TRBJ2-1
d_gene: TRBD1
CDR3aa: CAISGTGESSYNEQFF
CDR3nt: TGTGCCATCAGCGGGACAGGCGAAAGCTCCTACAATGAGCAGTTCTTC

v_gene: TRBV5-8
abundance: few
j_gene: TRBJ2-2
d_gene: .
CDR3aa: CASSYRTGTAPTGELFF
CDR3nt: TGTGCCAGCAGCTACCGAACAGGGACCGCTCCAACCGGGGAGCTGTTTTTT

v_gene: TRBV9
abundance: .
j_gene: TRBJ2-2
d_gene: TRBD2
CDR3aa: CASSPTTSGRYTGELFF
CDR3nt: TGTGCCAGCAGCCCCACGACTAGCGGGAGATATACCGGGGAGCTGTTTTTT

v_gene: TRBV7-8
abundance: .
j_gene: TRBJ2-3
d_gene: .
CDR3aa: CASSLTHQSTDTQYF
CDR3nt: TGTGCCAGCAGCTTAACACATCAGAGCACAGATACGCAGTATTTT

v_gene: TRBV7-3
abundance: .
j_gene: TRBJ2-3
d_gene: TRBD2
CDR3aa: CASSLAPGIAGSDTQYF
CDR3nt: TGTGCCAGCAGCTTAGCCCCCGGAATAGCGGGATCAGATACGCAGTATTTT

v_gene: TRBV7-3
abundance: .
j_gene: TRBJ2-5
d_gene: .
CDR3aa: CASSLAPGPEKAQYF
CDR3nt: TGTGCCAGCAGCTTAGCTCCAGGGCCAGAAAAGGCCCAGTACTTC

v_gene: TRBV6-2/TRBV6-3
abundance: once
j_gene: TRBJ1-6
d_gene: TRBD1
CDR3aa: CASSRTGVISPLHF
CDR3nt: TGTGCCAGCAGTCGGACAGGGGTGATTTCACCCCTCCACTTT

v_gene: TRBV5-4
abundance: .
j_gene: TRBJ1-2
d_gene: .
CDR3aa: CASSLGGILNYGYTF
CDR3nt: TGTGCCAGCAGCTTGGGAGGGATTCTTAATTATGGCTACACCTTC

v_gene: TRBV5-1
abundance: .
j_gene: TRBJ2-6
d_gene: TRBD1
CDR3aa: CASSHGQGSSGANVLTF
CDR3nt: TGCGCCAGCAGCCACGGACAGGGGTCCTCTGGGGCCAACGTCCTGACTTTC

v_gene: TRBV4-1
abundance: once
j_gene: TRBJ2-7
d_gene: TRBD1
CDR3aa: CASSQEDRVRGEQYF
CDR3nt: TGCGCCAGCAGCCAAGAGGACAGGGTGCGGGGCGAGCAGTACTTC

v_gene: TRBV7-9
abundance: few
j_gene: TRBJ2-7
d_gene: TRBD2
CDR3aa: CASSSLAGGPTAEQYF
CDR3nt: TGTGCCAGCAGCTCCCTAGCGGGGGGACCCACAGCCGAGCAGTACTTC

v_gene: TRBV4-3
abundance: .
j_gene: TRBJ2-7
d_gene: TRBD1
CDR3aa: CASSQDHRGRSYEQYF
CDR3nt: TGCGCCAGCAGCCAGGACCACAGGGGACGGTCCTACGAGCAGTACTTC

v_gene: TRBV6-4
abundance: .
j_gene: TRBJ2-7
d_gene: TRBD2
CDR3aa: CASSDSILAGAEQYF
CDR3nt: TGTGCCAGCAGTGACTCGATACTAGCGGGAGCCGAGCAGTACTTC

v_gene: TRBV5-6
abundance: .
j_gene: TRBJ2-5
d_gene: .
CDR3aa: CASSRQLTGETQYF
CDR3nt: TGTGCCAGCAGCAGACAGCTGACGGGAGAGACCCAGTACTTC

v_gene: TRBV6-1
abundance: few
j_gene: TRBJ1-2
d_gene: TRBD1
CDR3aa: CASSDGARGPSYF
CDR3nt: TGTGCCAGCAGTGATGGGGCCAGGGGGCCCTCTTACTTC

v_gene: TRBV28
abundance: .
j_gene: TRBJ1-2
d_gene: TRBD1
CDR3aa: CASSLSSWAGGTYGYTF
CDR3nt: TGTGCCAGCAGTTTATCCTCGTGGGCAGGGGGAACCTATGGCTACACCTTC

v_gene: TRBV2
abundance: .
j_gene: TRBJ1-4
d_gene: .
CDR3aa: CASRARPGNEKLFF
CDR3nt: TGTGCCAGCAGGGCCCGGCCGGGGAATGAAAAACTGTTTTTT

v_gene: TRBV5-1
abundance: .
j_gene: TRBJ1-3
d_gene: .
CDR3aa: CASSSLAGDGNTIYF
CDR3nt: TGCGCCAGCAGCTCCCTGGCAGGGGATGGAAACACCATATATTTT